The 29 T cell receptor beta chains presented below share a single source sample, sequenced in a study of blood T cell repertoires in COVID-19. Data came from immunoSEQ multiplex PCR; TCRdb stores just in-frame clones and leaves some out. Of about 160,000 clones listed, 85% were seen once; the top ten hold under 4%. Sequences were obtained from peripheral blood. These receptors were obtained from a human donor with acute or convalescent COVID-19. The donor label of this sample is uncertain.

This clone was counted once. This sequence joins TRBV2 and TRBJ1-5; D unresolved. CDR3 length equals 11 residues. V lost 8 bases, J lost 11 bases, and 13 bases lay in between. The V gene's germline CDR1 is SNHLY and CDR2 FYNNEI. This CDR3 reads CASSERSTQHF. The CDR3 bases are TGTGCCAGCTCCGAGAGGTCCACCCAGCATTTT.

The J gene is TRBJ2-2, the V gene TRBV3-1 (or the pseudogene TRBV3-2), with D possibly TRBD2 on 6 matching bases. The ends were cut back, 0 bases at V and 0 bases at J, with 8 bases in the middle. Germline CDR1 and CDR2: LGHDT and YNNKEL (reference sequence). The CDR3 has 16 amino acids. This chain's CDR3 is CASSQERGTNTGELFF. The DNA for the CDR3 is TGTGCCAGCAGCCAAGAGCGGGGTACGAACACCGGGGAGCTGTTTTTT.

The CDR3 DNA reads as TGTGCCAGCAGTCCATACAGGGATCGTTACACTGAAGCTTTCTTT. It yields the protein CASSPYRDRYTEAFF. The genes are TRBV27 and TRBJ1-1; tentative D call: TRBD1 (6 bases). Per germline, CDR1 MNHEY and CDR2 SMNVEV (reference sequence). Trimming left V 5 bases short and J 3 bases short, with 16 bases between. CDR3 size: 15 residues.

The J gene is TRBJ2-2, the V gene TRBV18; the D gene is possibly TRBD2 (5 bases). Trimming cost V 2 bases and J 5 bases, with 12 bases left between them. The CDR3 extends over 15 amino acids. Germline lookup yields CDR1 KGHSH and CDR2 LQKENI. In DNA form, the CDR3 reads TGTGCCAGCTCACCAGAGGGAGTTCTTACCGGGGAGCTGTTTTTT. Its protein product is CASSPEGVLTGELFF.

The chain couples TRBV28 to TRBJ1-1; 12 bases agree with TRBD1. CDR3 length: 15 amino acids. J was trimmed by 4 bases and V by 10 bases; bases with no gene match: 10. Germline V CDR1 and CDR2: MDHEN, SYDVKM. DNA of the CDR3: TGTGCCACCGCCGGGACAGGGGGCAAAGGCACTGAAGCTTTCTTT. Translated: CATAGTGGKGTEAFF.

The rearrangement uses TRBV28 and TRBJ2-2; possible D gene TRBD1, 6 bases. The V gene's germline CDR1 is MDHEN and CDR2 SYDVKM. The CDR3 has 16 amino acids. V lost 2 bases, J lost 4 bases, and 14 bases lay in between. The CDR3 is CASSLGGMTSTGELFF. The CDR3 DNA reads TGTGCCAGCAGTTTAGGGGGCATGACTTCCACCGGGGAGCTGTTTTTT.

The V call is TRBV6-2 or TRBV6-3, the J call TRBJ2-1, with TRBD2 identical over 12 bases. Unmatched junction bases numbered 12, after V lost 5 bases and J lost 10 bases. This CDR3 is built from 16 residues. CDR1 and CDR2 from the germline V gene are MNHEY and SVGEGT. CDR3 in amino acids: CASSGILAGGPKEQFF. In DNA, the CDR3 is TGTGCCAGCAGTGGTATTCTAGCGGGGGGGCCGAAAGAGCAGTTCTTC.

The chain links TRBV6-2 or TRBV6-3 to TRBJ2-5; 7 nucleotides line up with TRBD1. The CDR3 is made up of 14 amino acids. V lost 6 bases to trimming and J lost 5 bases; unmatched junction nucleotides: 9. Germline assignment: CDR1 MNHEY and CDR2 SVGEGT. In nucleotides, the CDR3 is TGTGCCAGCAGGTACGACAGGGTTGTGGAGACCCAGTACTTC. This encodes CASRYDRVVETQYF.

J is TRBJ2-5 and V is TRBV18, with D possibly TRBD1 on 5 matching bases. Germline CDR1 is KGHSH and CDR2 is LQKENI. CDR3 length: 13 amino acids. Trimming left V 4 bases short and J 4 bases short, with 10 bases between. CDR3 sequence (DNA): TGTGCCAGCTCACTAGGACACGGAGAGACCCAGTACTTC. Encoded protein: CASSLGHGETQYF. Combining the CDR3 with reference TRBV18 and TRBJ2-5 gives the whole variable domain NAGVMQNPRHLVRRRGQEARLRCSPMKGHSHVYWYRQLPEEGLKFMVYLQKENIIDESGMPKERFSAEFPKEGPSILRIQQVVRGDSAAYFCASSLGHGETQYFGPGTRLLVL.

V and J are TRBV11-2 and TRBJ1-3; D possibly corresponds to TRBD1 (5 bases). The V end lost 1 base, the J end lost 0 bases, and 7 bases lay between the germline ends. There are 15 residues in the CDR3. Looked up from germline, CDR1 is SGHAT and CDR2 is FQNNGV. The CDR3: CASSLGTSSGNTIYF. The DNA for the CDR3 is TGTGCCAGCAGCTTAGGGACAAGCTCTGGAAACACCATATATTTT.

The table lists this clone with a count of one. The rearrangement links TRBV9 to TRBJ2-7; the match to TRBD2 covers 9 bases. The CDR3 sequence is 13 residues long. Germline CDR1 is SGDLS and CDR2 is YYNGEE. V dropped 4 bases and J dropped 6; count of bases not matched to a gene: 5. The CDR3: CASSRAGGPEQYF. DNA for the CDR3: TGTGCCAGCAGCAGGGCGGGGGGGCCCGAGCAGTACTTC.

For the CDR3, the DNA is TGCAGCGTTGAACGGGAGCCCTATGGCTACACCTTC. This gives the protein CSVEREPYGYTF. V gene TRBV29-1 combines with J gene TRBJ1-2; D not resolved. Trimming removed 2 bases from V and 4 bases from J, with 8 bases in between. CDR1 is SQVTM, CDR2 ANQGSEA, per germline. The CDR3 totals 12 residues. The full variable domain, in which reference TRBV29-1 and TRBJ1-2 provide the parts outside the CDR3, is SAVISQKPSRDICQRGTSLTIQCQVDSQVTMMFWYRQQPGQSLTLIATANQGSEATYESGFVIDKFPISRPNLTFSTLTVSNMSPEDSSIYLCSVEREPYGYTFGSGTRLTVV.

A single count supports this clone. Here the CDR3 DNA reads TGTGCCAGCAGAGGGGGGGAGAGCTCCTACAATGAGCAGTTCTTC. It is translated as CASRGGESSYNEQFF. The V call is TRBV2, the J call TRBJ2-1, with D maybe TRBD2 (7 bases). From germline, CDR1 is SNHLY and CDR2 FYNNEI. The V end lost 6 bases, the J end lost 0 bases, and 12 bases lay between the germline ends. The length of the CDR3 is 15 residues.

V usage is TRBV29-1 and J usage is TRBJ1-4, with D possibly being TRBD1 (6 bases). CDR3 length equals 14 residues. The V end was cut by 7 bases, the J end by 2 bases, with 14 bases between. Germline CDR1 reads SQVTM; CDR2 reads ANQGSEA. CDR3 amino acids: CSAGGGRTNEKLFF. The CDR3 nucleotides are TGCAGCGCTGGGGGGGGCAGGACTAATGAAAAACTGTTTTTT.

The chain carries TRBV9 and TRBJ1-2, with 9 bases that match TRBD1. This CDR3 has 15 residues. Germline lookup yields CDR1 SGDLS and CDR2 YYNGEE. Germline trimming cut 4 bases from V and 6 bases from J; bases unmatched to any gene: 10. The CDR3 here is CASSPNLDRGHGYTF. The DNA of the CDR3 is TGTGCCAGCAGCCCCAACTTGGACAGGGGTCATGGCTACACCTTC.

J is TRBJ2-7 and V is TRBV7-8, with 15 nucleotides matching TRBD2. The CDR3 spans 16 residues. Germline assignment: CDR1 SGHVS and CDR2 FQNEAQ. Trimming removed 5 bases from V and 5 bases from J; junction bases left unmatched: 7. The CDR3 reads CASSVIGTSGGNEQYF. CDR3 nucleotide sequence: TGTGCCAGCAGCGTAATAGGGACTAGCGGGGGGAACGAGCAGTACTTC.

In its sample, this clone was seen once. The J gene is TRBJ2-5, the V gene TRBV19; no reliable D call. V gave up 3 bases and J gave up 1 base, with 6 bases separating them. The CDR3 contains 13 residues. Germline V lookup: CDR1 LNHDA, CDR2 SQIVND (reference sequence). Here the CDR3 DNA reads TGTGCCAGTAGTATTTGGCCCCAAGAGACCCAGTACTTC. Residues: CASSIWPQETQYF.

The chain combines TRBV4-1 with TRBJ1-1, with 10 bases that match TRBD1. CDR1 and CDR2 from the germline V gene are MGHRA and YSYEKL. This CDR3 spans 17 amino acids. The J segment lost 1 base and the V segment lost 4 bases, leaving 9 bases of the junction unmatched. The CDR3 DNA is TGCGCCAGCAGCCGCGGACAGGGGGAGTTAGGGAACACTGAAGCTTTCTTT. It encodes CASSRGQGELGNTEAFF.

This sequence joins TRBV5-6 and TRBJ2-7; D is ambiguous. Per germline, CDR1 SGHDT and CDR2 YYEEEE. The CDR3 has 11 amino acids. Trimming shortened V by 4 bases and J by 3 bases, and 5 bases separated the two germline ends. The CDR3 protein is CASSGGYEQYF. For the CDR3, the DNA is TGTGCCAGCAGCGGCGGCTACGAGCAGTACTTC.

J is TRBJ2-7 and V is TRBV5-1; possible D gene TRBD2, 6 bases. The CDR3 runs 15 residues. V lost 4 bases to trimming and J lost 1 base, with 15 bases between them. Germline assignment: CDR1 SGHRS and CDR2 YFSETQ. The CDR3 protein is CASSPGGGNSYEQYF. DNA for the CDR3: TGCGCCAGCAGCCCCGGCGGAGGGAATTCCTACGAGCAGTACTTC. Combining the CDR3 with reference TRBV5-1 and TRBJ2-7 gives the whole variable domain KAGVTQTPRYLIKTRGQQVTLSCSPISGHRSVSWYQQTPGQGLQFLFEYFSETQRNKGNFPGRFSGRQFSNSRSEMNVSTLELGDSALYLCASSPGGGNSYEQYFGPGTRLTVT.

The gene calls are TRBV19 and TRBJ1-5; possibly TRBD1 for D (5 bases). CDR3 length: 15 residues. Germline values: CDR1 LNHDA, CDR2 SQIVND (reference sequence). V lost 9 bases and J 2 bases, leaving 17 bases between the germline ends. Here the CDR3 DNA reads TGTGCCAGCACTCAAAGGGGAGGGGGCAATCAGCCCCAGCATTTT. Amino acid sequence: CASTQRGGGNQPQHF.

The chain is built from TRBV24-1 and TRBJ1-5; TRBD1 matches 9 bases. The CDR3 is made up of 14 amino acids. V lost 10 bases, J lost 9 bases, and 12 bases stayed unmatched. Germline CDR1 is KGHDR and CDR2 is SFDVKD. The CDR3 is CATVPGQGRGPQHF. Here the CDR3 DNA reads TGTGCCACAGTACCGGGACAGGGAAGAGGGCCCCAGCATTTT.

V and J are TRBV6-5 and TRBJ1-5; the match to TRBD1 covers 9 bases. This CDR3 spans 15 amino acids. The trim removed 4 bases at V and 7 bases at J, leaving 8 bases unmatched. Germline assignment: CDR1 MNHEY and CDR2 SVGAGI. This CDR3 is CASSSQGARQQPQHF. CDR3 nucleotide sequence: TGTGCCAGCAGTTCACAGGGGGCCCGCCAGCAGCCCCAGCATTTT.

This sequence joins TRBV11-3 and TRBJ1-1; D gene ambiguous. Germline V CDR1 and CDR2: SGHNT, YENEEA. V lost 7 bases to trimming and J lost 1 base, with 10 bases between them. The CDR3 consists of 13 residues. The CDR3 reads CASTERGNTEAFF. CDR3 DNA sequence: TGTGCCAGCACCGAACGGGGGAACACTGAAGCTTTCTTT.

The chain combines TRBV29-1 with TRBJ2-1, with D possibly matching TRBD1 (5 bases). The CDR3 runs 14 residues. The V end was cut by 4 bases, the J end by 4 bases, with 14 bases between. Germline V gives CDR1 SQVTM, CDR2 ANQGSEA. CDR3 sequence: CSVGPSTGYNEQFF. The DNA of the CDR3 is TGCAGCGTTGGCCCCTCTACAGGATACAATGAGCAGTTCTTC.

This clone was found once. The CDR3 DNA follows: TGTGCCATCAGTGAGTATGGGCAGGGAGGCTCACCCCTCCACTTT. Translated: CAISEYGQGGSPLHF. The chain employs TRBV10-3 and TRBJ1-6, with D maybe TRBD1 (5 bases). CDR1 is ENHRY, CDR2 SYGVKD, per germline. V gave up 1 base and J gave up 10 bases, with 14 bases separating them. CDR3 length: 15 residues.

The V gene is TRBV18, the J gene TRBJ1-1; 8 bases are a match to TRBD1. The CDR3 totals 14 residues. With V trimmed by 3 bases and J by 5 bases, 5 bases remained unmatched. Germline V lookup: CDR1 KGHSH, CDR2 LQKENI. The CDR3 coding sequence is TGTGCCAGCTCACCCTCGGACAGGGTTACTGAAGCTTTCTTT. It specifies CASSPSDRVTEAFF.

The chain recombines TRBV6-2 or TRBV6-3 with TRBJ1-5; D may be TRBD1 (5 bases). The germline gives CDR1 MNHEY, CDR2 SVGEGT. CDR3 length equals 14 residues. The germline V and J ends were trimmed by 2 bases and 4 bases, with 9 bases remaining between them. CDR3 coding DNA: TGTGCCAGCAGTTACAGCGGGGGTAATCAGCCCCAGCATTTT. As protein: CASSYSGGNQPQHF.

The chain carries TRBV4-1 and TRBJ2-3; weak D call: TRBD2 (7 bases). The CDR3 length is 17 residues. The V end was cut by 3 bases, the J end by 4 bases, with 20 bases between. Germline CDR1 MGHRA, CDR2 YSYEKL. The CDR3 region has the DNA TGCGCCAGCAGCCACGCCAAGGCGGCGGGGGCGTCAGATACGCAGTATTTT. Residues: CASSHAKAAGASDTQYF.